This paragraph reports one T cell receptor beta chain. Its antigen is undetermined. This may be a read error: a much more frequent sequence differs by one nucleotide. Sequenced by immunoSEQ multiplex PCR; TCRdb stores in-frame clones only, minus some. The sample lists hundreds of thousands of clones, around 67% seen once, with 1.7% in the top ten. This specimen comes from a study of shared clonotypes between healthy human individuals. Study-level points and caveats: Lower generation probabilities were found for non-shared clonotypes than for those shared by all four donors. Only blood underwent sampling, and tissue repertoires likely differ. Donors were few, which limited the genetic and exposure-history diversity represented.

The receptor's source is a young woman in good health. Material: memory CD4+ T cells sorted from blood. Indicated subset: CD45RA-negative fraction.

In nucleotides, the CDR3 is TGTGCCAGCAGCGGGAGCGCAGATACGCAGTATTTT. As protein: CASSGSADTQYF. The rearrangement links TRBV5-8 to TRBJ2-3; TRBD2 is a possible D gene (5 bases). V was trimmed by 4 bases and J by 4 bases, leaving 7 bases between them. Germline values: CDR1 SGHTS, CDR2 YDEGEE. This CDR3 has 12 residues.